The 18 T cell receptor beta chains below were found in one sample sequenced in a study of regulatory T cells in long-lasting Graves disease. The time point was: persistent/refractory GD, antithyroid drugs over 5 years with positive TRAb. PBMCs provided the RNA from which the TCR library was made. Building of the TCR beta libraries involved iRepertoire HTBI primers and Arm-PCR of CDR3 regions. TCRdb re-called the multiplex PCR reads through MiXCR, storing one row per CDR3 protein. The sample includes 350,000 to 500,000 distinct CDR3 sequences, 21% seen only once; the top ten take roughly 13%. This specimen was peripheral blood mononuclear cells (PBMCs), taken when the disease was refractory, from a patient treated with antithyroid drugs. Source of these receptors: a female donor with Graves disease.

This clonotype was recorded a few times. The chain has TRBV10-3 and TRBJ1-5; 8 nucleotides match TRBD1. With V trimmed by 4 bases and J by 3 bases, 2 bases remained unmatched. Germline loops: CDR1 ENHRY, CDR2 SYGVKD. The CDR3 runs 14 residues. The CDR3 reads CAISGTGINQPQHF. The DNA of the CDR3 is TGTGCCATCAGTGGGACAGGGATCAATCAGCCCCAGCATTTT.

This clonotype appeared many times. The J gene is TRBJ2-7, the V gene TRBV11-2; no definite D call. Per the germline V gene, CDR1 is SGHAT and CDR2 is FQNNGV. V was pared by 7 bases and J by 6 bases, with 13 bases between. This CDR3 is built from 12 residues. The CDR3 reads CASNSKAGEQYF. The CDR3 DNA follows: TGTGCCAGCAACTCTAAGGCCGGCGAGCAGTACTTC.

A remark on this clonotype: The germline gene is not matched at one end of the junction; a read error may be the cause. This CDR3 is CAGSTRTFSYEQYF. CDR3 nucleotide sequence: TGTGCCGGCAGCACCAGGACATTCTCTTACGAGCAGTACTTC. This chain links TRBV6-4 with TRBJ2-7, with D possibly TRBD1 on 5 matching bases. Germline V gene data show CDR1 as MRHNA and CDR2 as SNTAGT. CDR3 length: 14 residues.

This clonotype was seen ten or more times. The CDR3 loop is CASTPGGATYEQYF. The CDR3 bases are TGTGCCAGCACTCCAGGGGGCGCGACCTACGAGCAGTACTTC. J is TRBJ2-7 and V is TRBV28; the match to TRBD1 covers 8 bases. V was clipped by 7 bases and J by 2 bases; unmatched bases: 7. Germline-derived CDR1 and CDR2 are MDHEN and SYDVKM. The CDR3 is made up of 14 amino acids.

As for this clonotype: Being one base from a much bigger clone, this may be a read error. This chain joins TRBV5-1 and TRBJ1-1; tentative D call: TRBD1 (5 bases). Germline loops: CDR1 SGHRS, CDR2 YFSETQ. The CDR3 is 15 amino acids. DNA of the CDR3: TGCGCCAGCAGCTTGGTCCCACGGGGGAACACTGAAGCTTCCTTT. Translating it yields CASSLVPRGNTEASF.

A few counts support this clonotype. This sequence joins TRBV6-2 or TRBV6-3 and TRBJ2-7, with 7 positions matching TRBD1. V shed 5 bases, J shed 5 bases, and the junction held 3 bases outside the gene matches. The CDR3 is 12 residues long. CDR1 is MNHEY, CDR2 SVGEGT, per germline. The CDR3 is CASSTGQDEQYF. CDR3 nucleotides: TGTGCCAGCAGTACCGGACAGGACGAGCAGTACTTC.

V is TRBV7-8 and J is TRBJ2-5; perhaps TRBD2 as D (6 bases). The CDR3 totals 15 residues. CDR1 and CDR2 from the germline V gene are SGHVS and FQNEAQ. V lost 2 bases to trimming and J lost 0 bases, with 10 bases between them. CDR3 bases: TGTGCCAGCAGCTTAAGGAGACTAGACCAAGAGACCCAGTACTTC. Translation gives CASSLRRLDQETQYF.

This clonotype was seen at least ten times. One junction end does not reproduce the germline sequence, and a read error may be involved. The chain uses TRBV2 and TRBJ1-6; no firm D call. Germline CDR1 SNHLY, CDR2 FYNNEI. The CDR3 has 10 residues. CDR3 bases: TGTGCCAGCAGTGGGTTGGGTCTGAAGTTT. Translation gives CASSGLGLKF.

This clonotype has a count of ten or more. The J gene is TRBJ2-7, the V gene TRBV2; TRBD1 aligns across 9 bases. Trimming cost V 4 bases and J 4 bases; bases outside gene matches: 5. CDR3 length: 14 residues. The germline V gene has CDR1 SNHLY and CDR2 FYNNEI. CDR3 coding DNA: TGTGCCAGCAGTGTCGGGACAGGGTTGTACGAGCAGTACTTC. It specifies CASSVGTGLYEQYF.

This clonotype was seen only a few times. The chain combines TRBV20-1 with TRBJ2-1, with D uncertain. This CDR3 has 14 residues. Germline loops: CDR1 DFQATT, CDR2 SNEGSKA (reference sequence). Between the trimmed V and J ends, which lost 3 bases and 7 bases, there was a span of 16 bases. DNA for the CDR3: TGCAGTGCTAGCCCGATGGGAACCGGGAATGAGCAGTTCTTC. Translation: CSASPMGTGNEQFF.

This clonotype was counted a few times. The chain joins TRBV20-1 to TRBJ2-2; 15 bases align to TRBD2. CDR1 DFQATT and CDR2 SNEGSKA come from the germline V gene (reference sequence). V trimming: 0 bases; J trimming: 0 bases; junction bases outside the gene matches: 8. This CDR3 region has 20 residues. The CDR3 bases are TGCAGTGCTAGAGATAAGGGACTAGCGGGAGGAACTTCGAACACCGGGGAGCTGTTTTTT. Amino acid sequence: CSARDKGLAGGTSNTGELFF.

The J gene is TRBJ2-7, the V gene TRBV27; no clear D gene. The CDR3 sequence is 9 residues long. Germline CDR1 MNHEY, CDR2 SMNVEV (reference sequence). Trimming removed 10 bases from V and 3 bases from J, with 4 bases in between. The CDR3 region is CATNYEQYF. In nucleotides, the CDR3 is TGTGCCACGAACTACGAGCAGTACTTC.

This clonotype was detected a few times. V gene TRBV28 combines with J gene TRBJ2-3; D unclear. Trimming took off 5 bases at V and 4 bases at J, with 16 bases between the two ends. The CDR3 spans 15 residues. Germline-derived CDR1 and CDR2 are MDHEN and SYDVKM. CDR3: CASSIGTGAADTQYF. The CDR3, as DNA: TGTGCCAGCAGTATAGGAACCGGAGCAGCAGATACGCAGTATTTT.

The chain uses TRBV10-3 and TRBJ2-6; 10 bases agree with TRBD1. V lost 7 bases, J lost 0 bases, and 6 bases stayed unmatched. The CDR3 length is 17 residues. CDR1 and CDR2 (germline): ENHRY, SYGVKD. DNA of the CDR3: TGTGCCATCAATAGGGACAGGGGCCTCTCTGGGGCCAACGTCCTGACTTTC. Translating it yields CAINRDRGLSGANVLTF.

Concerning this clonotype itself: A much larger clone lies a single base off, so this may be a read error. The V gene is TRBV10-3, the J gene TRBJ2-2, with 10 nucleotides matching TRBD1. The CDR3 runs 15 residues. Germline V lookup: CDR1 ENHRY, CDR2 SYGVKD. CDR3 protein: CAISGTGGDTGEPFF. As DNA, the CDR3 is TGTGCCATCAGTGGGACAGGGGGAGACACCGGGGAGCCGTTTTTT.

This clonotype was picked up many times. CDR3 protein: CASSLTTSAQAQYF. The CDR3 DNA reads as TGCGCCAGCAGCCTGACAACCAGCGCTCAGGCCCAGTACTTC. The J gene is TRBJ2-5, the V gene TRBV5-1, with D uncertain. This CDR3 is built from 14 residues. Germline V gene sequence: CDR1 SGHRS, CDR2 YFSETQ. Trimming removed 4 bases at V and 9 bases at J, with 19 bases between. The full variable domain, in which reference TRBV5-1 and TRBJ2-5 provide the parts outside the CDR3, is KAGVTQTPRYLIKTRGQQVTLSCSPISGHRSVSWYQQTPGQGLQFLFEYFSETQRNKGNFPGRFSGRQFSNSRSEMNVSTLELGDSALYLCASSLTTSAQAQYFGPGTRLLVL.

This clonotype has just a few counts. The CDR3, as DNA: TGTGCCAGCAGCCAAGTAGCGTGGGCTTCGGGGGCCAACGTCCTGACTTTC. Translating it yields CASSQVAWASGANVLTF. V usage is TRBV4-2 and J usage is TRBJ2-6; tentatively, D is TRBD2 (5 bases). The CDR3 is made up of 17 amino acids. Trimming removed 1 base from V and 4 bases from J, with 14 bases in between. Per the germline V gene, CDR1 is LGHNA and CDR2 is YNFKEQ.

This chain links TRBV28 with TRBJ2-3; no clear D gene. The V and J ends lost 4 bases and 3 bases respectively, with 20 bases between them. The CDR3 sequence is 17 residues long. The germline V gene encodes CDR1 MDHEN and CDR2 SYDVKM. The CDR3 is CASSSLELAYSTDTQYF. In nucleotides, the CDR3 is TGTGCCAGCAGTTCCCTGGAGCTGGCGTATTCTACAGATACGCAGTATTTT. Full variable domain (remainder filled in from reference TRBV28 and TRBJ2-3): DVKVTQSSRYLVKRTGEKVFLECVQDMDHENMFWYRQDPGLGLRLIYFSYDVKMKEKGDIPEGYSVSREKKERFSLILESASTNQTSMYLCASSSLELAYSTDTQYFGPGTRLTVL.